The rows below give T cell receptor beta chains drawn from one sample of a study of EBV T-cell therapy then PD-1 blockade in nasopharyngeal carcinoma. For these TCRs, the target antigens are not known. The repertoire was sequenced with immunoSEQ multiplex PCR; TCRdb's copy has only in-frame clones and lacks some. The sample has tens of thousands of clones, approximately 80% seen once; the top ten hold roughly 24%. The material was CD8+ T cells from blood, obtained at day -245 from a patient whose treatment included autologous EBV-specific T cells and nivolumab. The receptors shown here come from a man between 40 and 49 years old with nasopharyngeal carcinoma. The CDR3 runs from the conserved cysteine through the conserved F or W. A D gene is named only where the DNA matches it firmly. The listing skips clone size in some rows; elsewhere it reads once, few, many or a size class.

j_call | d_call | clone_size | v_call | cdr3_aa | cdr3_nt
TRBJ2-3 | NA | NA | TRBV4-3 | CASSPGGDTQYF | TGCGCCAGCAGTCCTGGGGGGGATACGCAGTATTTT
TRBJ1-1 | TRBD1 | many | TRBV19 | CASRALLGGGTEAFF | TGTGCCAGTAGGGCTCTCCTAGGGGGCGGCACTGAAGCTTTCTTT
TRBJ2-5 | NA | NA | TRBV13 | CASSSWTHWGQETQYF | TGTGCCAGCAGCTCCTGGACCCACTGGGGCCAAGAGACCCAGTACTTC
TRBJ2-1 | NA | medium-sized | TRBV7-9 | CASSPKYRAYNEQFF | TGTGCCAGCAGCCCCAAGTACAGAGCCTACAATGAGCAGTTCTTC
TRBJ1-1 | NA | NA | TRBV9 | CASSVGGETEAFF | TGTGCCAGCAGCGTAGGGGGGGAAACTGAAGCTTTCTTT
TRBJ2-7 | NA | NA | TRBV3-1/TRBV3-2 | CASSQDRGDGVYEQYF | TGTGCCAGCAGCCAAGATCGCGGGGATGGCGTCTACGAGCAGTACTTC
TRBJ1-2 | NA | NA | TRBV6-4 | CASSEHGQSYGYTF | TGTGCCAGCAGTGAACACGGACAGTCCTATGGCTACACCTTC
TRBJ1-5 | TRBD1 | NA | TRBV24-1 | CATSVLRTGTNYSNQPQHF | TGTGCCACCAGTGTCCTCCGGACAGGGACCAATTATAGCAATCAGCCCCAGCATTTT
TRBJ1-4 | NA | NA | TRBV4-1 | CASSQFVPENEKLFF | TGCGCCAGCAGCCAATTTGTCCCTGAGAATGAAAAACTGTTTTTT
TRBJ2-3 | TRBD2 | NA | TRBV5-1 | CASSSRLAGTTDTQYF | TGCGCCAGCAGCTCGAGACTAGCGGGGACGACAGATACGCAGTATTTT
TRBJ2-7 | NA | NA | TRBV6-2/TRBV6-3 | CASSYSPEGSYEQYF | TGTGCCAGCAGTTACTCCCCCGAGGGCTCCTACGAGCAGTACTTC
TRBJ2-3 | TRBD2 | NA | TRBV6-4 | CASSGGGATDTQYF | TGTGCCAGCAGTGGCGGGGGGGCCACAGATACGCAGTATTTT
TRBJ2-7 | NA | few | TRBV5-3 | CARSRNPYEQYF | TGTGCCAGAAGCCGAAACCCCTACGAGCAGTACTTC
TRBJ2-5 | TRBD2 | once | TRBV4-3 | CASSQEYTTSGGRTQYF | TGCGCCAGCAGCCAAGAATATACGACTAGCGGGGGCCGGACCCAGTACTTC
TRBJ2-5 | NA | NA | TRBV5-6 | CASSPSVGSQYF | TGTGCCAGCAGCCCCTCTGTCGGGTCCCAGTACTTC
TRBJ2-5 | TRBD2 | few | TRBV6-5 | CASSYSSGGVETQYF | TGTGCCAGCAGTTATTCTAGCGGGGGGGTGGAGACCCAGTACTTC
TRBJ2-7 | NA | NA | TRBV7-9 | CASSWVGTGTYEQYF | TGTGCCAGCAGCTGGGTAGGGACGGGGACCTACGAGCAGTACTTC
TRBJ1-3 | TRBD1 | NA | TRBV15 | CATSRDRGLGWGNTIYF | TGTGCCACCTCCCGGGACAGGGGCCTCGGATGGGGAAACACCATATATTTT
TRBJ1-2 | NA | NA | TRBV4-1 | CASSQDFGAGGYTF | NA
TRBJ1-6 | NA | once | TRBV7-2 | CASSLFAGNNSPLHF | TGTGCCAGCAGCTTATTTGCAGGGAATAATTCACCCCTCCACTTT
TRBJ2-6 | NA | NA | TRBV9 | CASEGGGGANVLTF | TGTGCCAGCGAGGGGGGCGGCGGGGCCAACGTCCTGACTTTC
TRBJ1-1 | NA | NA | TRBV5-8 | CASSKGQVIWNTEAFF | TGTGCCAGCAGCAAGGGACAAGTAATTTGGAACACTGAAGCTTTCTTT
TRBJ2-7 | TRBD1 | NA | TRBV10-3 | CAIGTVPYEQYF | TGTGCCATCGGGACAGTACCCTACGAGCAGTACTTC
TRBJ1-5 | NA | NA | TRBV2 | CASRTGGNQPQHF | TGTGCCAGCAGGACAGGCGGCAATCAGCCCCAGCATTTT
TRBJ2-7 | NA | NA | TRBV25-1 | CASRGSSHSYEQYF | TGTGCCAGCAGGGGCTCATCCCATTCCTACGAGCAGTACTTC
TRBJ2-2 | TRBD1 | NA | TRBV18 | CASSRPGQGTGELFF | TGTGCCAGCTCACGGCCGGGACAGGGCACCGGGGAGCTGTTTTTT
TRBJ1-3 | NA | few | TRBV5-4 | CASSLSGTGNTIYF | TGTGCCAGCAGCTTGTCAGGGACTGGAAACACCATATATTTT
TRBJ1-2 | NA | NA | TRBV2 | CASSEALRITFPYGYTF | TGTGCCAGCAGTGAAGCGCTTAGGATAACTTTCCCCTATGGCTACACCTTC
TRBJ2-3 | NA | NA | TRBV9 | CASSPRGASTDTQYF | TGTGCCAGCAGCCCGAGGGGGGCAAGCACAGATACGCAGTATTTT
TRBJ1-1 | NA | NA | TRBV5-6 | CASSGRHYMNTEAFF | TGTGCCAGCAGCGGTAGACACTACATGAACACTGAAGCTTTCTTT
TRBJ2-7 | TRBD2 | NA | TRBV19 | CASSISSGGYEQYF | TGTGCCAGTAGTATTTCTAGCGGGGGTTACGAGCAGTACTTC
TRBJ2-1 | NA | NA | TRBV2 | CASSGASRLPYNEQFF | TGTGCCAGCAGTGGAGCCTCTAGACTCCCCTACAATGAGCAGTTCTTC
TRBJ1-3 | NA | NA | TRBV13 | CASSLMAGTILSGNTIYF | TGTGCCAGCAGCTTAATGGCAGGGACTATCCTCTCTGGAAACACCATATATTTT
TRBJ2-7 | TRBD2 | NA | TRBV7-9 | CASSPGGGIHEQYF | TGTGCCAGCAGCCCCGGCGGGGGAATCCACGAGCAGTACTTC
TRBJ1-2 | NA | NA | TRBV18 | CASSQPGRPVGGYTF | TGTGCCAGCTCACAACCGGGACGTCCCGTCGGTGGCTACACCTTC
TRBJ1-1 | NA | NA | TRBV27 | CASSLRGTEAFF | TGTGCCAGCAGTTTACGGGGTACTGAAGCTTTCTTT
TRBJ2-3 | NA | NA | TRBV2 | CASMGRTDTQYF | TGTGCCAGCATGGGGCGCACAGATACGCAGTATTTT
TRBJ2-7 | TRBD1 | NA | TRBV4-3 | CASSQGQGQSYEQYF | TGCGCCAGCAGCCAAGGACAGGGACAATCCTACGAGCAGTACTTC
TRBJ1-5 | NA | NA | TRBV27 | CASSLMGQPQHF | TGTGCCAGCAGTTTAATGGGTCAGCCCCAGCATTTT
TRBJ2-5 | TRBD2 | NA | TRBV9 | CASSPYGGGVETQYF | TGTGCCAGCAGCCCCTATGGGGGGGGAGTAGAGACCCAGTACTTC
TRBJ2-2 | TRBD2 | NA | TRBV2 | CARTAGGYANTGELFF | TGTGCCCGGACGGCGGGGGGGTACGCGAACACCGGGGAGCTGTTTTTT
TRBJ1-1 | NA | NA | TRBV6-4 | CASSEGENTEAFF | TGTGCCAGCAGTGAAGGGGAGAACACTGAAGCTTTCTTT
TRBJ2-7 | NA | NA | TRBV4-3 | CASSHGQVYEQYF | TGCGCCAGCAGCCATGGGCAAGTCTACGAGCAGTACTTC
TRBJ2-7 | NA | NA | TRBV29-1 | CSVGGDEQYF | TGCAGCGTTGGAGGGGACGAGCAGTACTTC
TRBJ1-2 | NA | once | TRBV5-4 | CASSRGDLTKYYGYTF | TGTGCCAGCAGTCGTGGGGACCTAACTAAATACTATGGCTACACCTTC
TRBJ1-4 | NA | once | TRBV6-6 | CASSYSETTNEKLFF | TGTGCCAGCAGTTACTCGGAAACAACTAATGAAAAACTGTTTTTT
TRBJ2-1 | NA | NA | TRBV24-1 | CATRGGLSYNEQFF | TGTGCCACCAGAGGGGGGCTATCCTACAATGAGCAGTTCTTC